Each of the 25 T cell receptor beta chains below was sequenced from the same sample in a study of beta chain features in type 1 diabetes. Study-wide findings and caveats: Type 1 diabetes patients showed a moderate but significant shortening of TCRB CDR3s in all four CD4+ subsets.

These receptors' targets are unknown. All of the isolated RNA was reverse transcribed, so expressed TCRB transcripts were sequenced. The repertoire was sequenced with immunoSEQ multiplex PCR; TCRdb's copy has only in-frame clones and lacks some. The table includes 550,000 to 850,000 clones, 10% to 15% detected once. Sequencing was carried out using naive CD4+ T cells from blood. The receptors stem from a man between 18 and 35 years old with type 1 diabetes.

The V gene is TRBV9, the J gene TRBJ2-3; a possible D gene is TRBD2 (6 bases). Per germline, CDR1 SGDLS and CDR2 YYNGEE. The CDR3 sequence is 16 residues long. V lost 0 bases, J lost 2 bases, and 13 bases lay in between. The CDR3 spells CASSVGVAEYTDTQYF. The CDR3 nucleotides read TGTGCCAGCAGCGTAGGAGTAGCGGAATACACAGATACGCAGTATTTT. The entire variable domain, with the rest obtained from reference TRBV9 and TRBJ2-3, is as follows: DSGVTQTPKHLITATGQRVTLRCSPRSGDLSVYWYQQSLDQGLQFLIQYYNGEERAKGNILERFSAQQFPDLHSELNLSSLELGDSALYFCASSVGVAEYTDTQYFGPGTRLTVL.

This clone was seen a handful of times. In nucleotides, the CDR3 is TGTGCCAGCACCAGAATACCAATAACTGCCGAGCAGTACTTC. Amino acids: CASTRIPITAEQYF. This chain joins TRBV28 and TRBJ2-7, with unresolved D. The CDR3 contains 14 residues. Germline CDR1 and CDR2: MDHEN and SYDVKM. Trimming removed 7 bases at V and 6 bases at J, with 19 bases between.

This clone was seen a few times. This rearrangement joins TRBV5-1 to TRBJ1-1; no firm D call. The CDR3 spans 15 residues. The ends were cut back, 7 bases at V and 0 bases at J, with 16 bases in the middle. Germline V gene sequence: CDR1 SGHRS, CDR2 YFSETQ. As DNA, the CDR3 is TGCGCCAGCTGTTCGATCGGAGAGCTGAACACTGAAGCTTTCTTT. Translating gives CASCSIGELNTEAFF.

The sample holds a few counts of this clone. The chain employs TRBV30 and TRBJ1-2; D gene unclear. Germline lookup yields CDR1 GTSNPN and CDR2 SVGIG (reference sequence). CDR3 length: 11 residues. V was pared by 2 bases and J by 8 bases, with 9 bases between. In DNA form, the CDR3 reads TGTGCCTGGAGTCCTCGACTAGGCTACACCTTC. This codes for CAWSPRLGYTF.

This clone turned up a few times. J is TRBJ1-2 and V is TRBV6-5, with D unresolved. Trimming cost V 0 bases and J 3 bases, with 5 bases left between them. CDR1 is MNHEY and CDR2 is SVGAGI in the germline V gene. The CDR3 is made up of 13 amino acids. The CDR3 DNA reads TGTGCCAGCAGTTACTCTGTAGACTATGGCTACACCTTC. Translation: CASSYSVDYGYTF.

The chain is built from TRBV5-4 and TRBJ1-2, with 7 bases aligning to TRBD1. The CDR3 covers 17 residues. Germline V gene sequence: CDR1 SGHNT, CDR2 YYREEE (reference sequence). V gave up 4 bases and J gave up 8 bases; unmatched junction bases: 20. The CDR3 is CASSPKGAIQIRRGYTF. CDR3 DNA: TGTGCCAGCAGCCCCAAGGGGGCGATCCAAATCAGGAGGGGCTACACCTTC.

This chain connects TRBV7-9 to TRBJ1-6, with TRBD1 matching over 9 bases. This CDR3 is built from 14 residues. V dropped 5 bases and J dropped 9; count of bases not matched to a gene: 5. Germline assignment: CDR1 SEHNR and CDR2 FQNEAQ (reference sequence). The CDR3 reads CASSPQGASSPLHF. CDR3 bases: TGTGCCAGCAGCCCACAGGGGGCAAGTTCACCCCTCCACTTT.

This clone has more than one count but fewer than ten. This chain connects TRBV28 to TRBJ2-7; D may correspond to TRBD1 or TRBD2 (5 bases each). Trimming took off 4 bases at V and 2 bases at J, with 18 bases between the two ends. Germline V gene sequence: CDR1 MDHEN, CDR2 SYDVKM. The CDR3 is 16 amino acids. The CDR3 loop reads CASSSGGVPDAYEQYF. As DNA, the CDR3 is TGTGCCAGCAGTTCTGGGGGAGTTCCCGACGCCTACGAGCAGTACTTC.

This clone was found a few times. The V and J genes are TRBV29-1 and TRBJ2-2, with D hard to call. Per germline, CDR1 SQVTM and CDR2 ANQGSEA. V was clipped by 4 bases and J by 4 bases, with 7 bases between them. The CDR3 length is 12 residues. The CDR3 nucleotides are TGCAGCGTTGTGCTTGTCACCGGGGAGCTGTTTTTT. It codes for CSVVLVTGELFF.

As to this clone: This CDR3 is also generated by other DNA sequences in the sample. J is TRBJ1-2 and V is TRBV28; no clear D gene. V was cut by 5 bases and J by 2 bases, with 15 bases left in between. The CDR3 has 15 amino acids. Germline V gives CDR1 MDHEN, CDR2 SYDVKM. CDR3: CASSLPTGGNYGYTF. The CDR3, as DNA: TGTGCCAGCAGTCTCCCCACGGGTGGGAACTATGGCTACACCTTC.

In this sample, this clone turned up a few times. This chain uses TRBV12-5 with TRBJ2-7; a possible D gene is TRBD2 (5 bases). The CDR3 is 13 residues long. Germline CDR1 LGHNT, CDR2 FRNRAP. V was pared by 4 bases and J by 3 bases, with 10 bases between. The DNA of the CDR3 is TGTGCTAGTGGTTATGGAGAGGGCTACGAGCAGTACTTC. Its protein is CASGYGEGYEQYF.

CDR3 coding DNA: TGCGCCAGCAGCACCGGGACAGAAGCAACTAATGAAAAACTGTTTTTT. Its translation: CASSTGTEATNEKLFF. V gene TRBV5-1 combines with J gene TRBJ1-4, with 7 bases fitting TRBD1. V gave up 4 bases and J gave up 0 bases; unmatched junction bases: 6. Germline CDR1 and CDR2: SGHRS and YFSETQ. This CDR3 region has 16 residues.

The chain carries TRBV4-1 and TRBJ1-6; D may be TRBD1 (5 bases). The V and J ends lost 1 base and 7 bases respectively, with 11 bases between them. Germline CDR1 reads MGHRA; CDR2 reads YSYEKL. CDR3 length: 15 amino acids. CDR3 in DNA: TGCGCCAGCAGCCAAGTAGGCAGGGCAAATTCACCCCTCCACTTT. Its translation is CASSQVGRANSPLHF.

The chain recombines TRBV9 with TRBJ2-1, with 9 nucleotides matching TRBD1. V shed 3 bases, J shed 8 bases, and the junction held 9 bases outside the gene matches. The CDR3 sequence is 15 residues long. Germline CDR1 SGDLS, CDR2 YYNGEE. The CDR3 loop reads CASSAEGTGWDEQFF. The CDR3 region has the DNA TGTGCCAGCAGCGCAGAAGGGACAGGGTGGGATGAGCAGTTCTTC.

The chain employs TRBV7-6 and TRBJ2-1, with D tentatively TRBD1 (5 bases). The V gene's germline CDR1 is SGHVS and CDR2 FNYEAQ. The CDR3 has 13 amino acids. The V gene lost 2 bases and the J gene lost 10 bases, with 12 bases spanning the gap. DNA of the CDR3: TGTGCCAGCAGCTTATCCAGGGTGGACGAGCAGTTCTTC. Translating gives CASSLSRVDEQFF.

The table lists this clone with a few counts. This chain uses TRBV30 with TRBJ1-5; D gene uncertain. Germline V gives CDR1 GTSNPN, CDR2 SVGIG (reference sequence). The ends were cut back, 0 bases at V and 3 bases at J, with 9 bases in the middle. The CDR3 has 14 amino acids. CDR3: CAWSVSRNNQPQHF. The CDR3 DNA is TGTGCCTGGAGTGTTTCGCGGAACAATCAGCCCCAGCATTTT.

This chain links TRBV7-9 with TRBJ2-1; D gene unclear. The CDR3 is made up of 17 amino acids. V lost 1 base to trimming and J lost 0 bases, with 13 bases between them. Germline values: CDR1 SEHNR, CDR2 FQNEAQ (reference sequence). This CDR3 reads CASSLGPDQSSYNEQFF. The CDR3 nucleotides read TGTGCCAGCAGCTTAGGGCCAGACCAAAGCTCCTACAATGAGCAGTTCTTC.

This clone showed up just a few times. The CDR3 coding sequence is TGTGCCAGCAGCCCGATAACAGGGGCGGCCACCGAGCAGTACTTC. Protein sequence: CASSPITGAATEQYF. The V gene is TRBV11-2, the J gene TRBJ2-7, with 7 bases aligning to TRBD1. V lost 5 bases to trimming and J lost 6 bases; unmatched junction nucleotides: 13. This CDR3 contains 15 residues. Germline V gives CDR1 SGHAT, CDR2 FQNNGV.

In its sample, this clone was seen a few times. The CDR3 is CASSLEAESYSPLHF. The CDR3 DNA sequence: TGTGCCAGCAGCTTAGAGGCAGAGTCCTATTCACCCCTCCACTTT. This chain joins TRBV11-2 and TRBJ1-6; D gene uncertain. Per germline, CDR1 SGHAT and CDR2 FQNNGV. CDR3 size: 15 residues. V was shortened by 0 bases and J by 8 bases, with 11 bases between the two germline ends.

This clone was seen a handful of times. The V call is TRBV29-1, the J call TRBJ1-2, with D hard to call. CDR1 is SQVTM, CDR2 ANQGSEA, per germline. This CDR3 region has 16 residues. Trimming cost V 2 bases and J 2 bases, with 18 bases left between them. CDR3 protein: CSVEHRAEETNYGYTF. The CDR3 nucleotides are TGCAGCGTTGAACACCGGGCCGAGGAGACCAACTATGGCTACACCTTC.

The chain carries TRBV5-6 and TRBJ2-7, with D hard to call. The CDR3 has 13 residues. The V gene lost 5 bases and the J gene lost 0 bases, with 9 bases spanning the gap. Germline-derived CDR1 and CDR2 are SGHDT and YYEEEE. The chain's CDR3 is CASRAMFSYEQYF. DNA for the CDR3: TGTGCCAGCAGGGCCATGTTCTCCTACGAGCAGTACTTC.

The table lists this clone with a few counts. V usage is TRBV6-5 and J usage is TRBJ2-7; D not resolved. This CDR3 is 14 amino acids long. V lost 0 bases, J lost 1 base, and 7 bases lay in between. The germline gives CDR1 MNHEY, CDR2 SVGAGI. In nucleotides, the CDR3 is TGTGCCAGCAGTTACTCGGCGATTTCCTACGAGCAGTACTTC. This sequence encodes CASSYSAISYEQYF.

V is TRBV7-2 and J is TRBJ2-1; 8 nucleotides agree with TRBD2. Germline V CDR1 and CDR2: SGHTA, FQGNSA. V shed 5 bases, J shed 4 bases, and the junction held 10 bases outside the gene matches. This CDR3 is 16 amino acids long. The CDR3 protein is CASSGPGLVGYNEQFF. CDR3 nucleotides: TGTGCCAGCAGCGGCCCGGGACTAGTGGGTTACAATGAGCAGTTCTTC.

The chain joins TRBV30 to TRBJ1-1; D possibly corresponds to TRBD1 (5 bases). Trimming took 3 bases from V and 3 from J, leaving 17 bases between them. The CDR3 totals 15 residues. The V gene's germline CDR1 is GTSNPN and CDR2 SVGIG (reference sequence). In DNA form, the CDR3 reads TGTGCCTGGAGCAACCTCGGACTGGGGGACACTGAAGCTTTCTTT. Translating gives CAWSNLGLGDTEAFF.

This clone has a single count. Being one base from a much bigger clone, this may be a read error. The chain employs TRBV5-4 and TRBJ2-1; D unresolved. There are 12 residues in the CDR3. With 0 bases removed from V and 7 bases from J, the gap between germline ends came to 5 bases. Germline-derived CDR1 and CDR2 are SGHNT and YYREEE (reference sequence). Here the CDR3 DNA reads TGTGCCAGCAGCTTGGAAGGGAATGAGCAGTTCTTC. Its protein is CASSLEGNEQFF.